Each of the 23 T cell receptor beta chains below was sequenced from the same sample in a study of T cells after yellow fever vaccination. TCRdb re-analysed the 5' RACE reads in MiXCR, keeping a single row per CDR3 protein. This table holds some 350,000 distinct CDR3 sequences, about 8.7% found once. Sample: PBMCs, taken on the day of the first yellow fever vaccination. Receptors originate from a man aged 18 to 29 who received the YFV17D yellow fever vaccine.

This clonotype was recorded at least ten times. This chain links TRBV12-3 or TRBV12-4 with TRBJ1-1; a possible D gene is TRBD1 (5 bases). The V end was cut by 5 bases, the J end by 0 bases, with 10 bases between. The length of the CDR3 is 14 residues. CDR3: CASSPGRVNTEAFF. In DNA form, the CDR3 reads TGTGCCAGCAGTCCAGGGCGAGTGAACACTGAAGCTTTCTTT.

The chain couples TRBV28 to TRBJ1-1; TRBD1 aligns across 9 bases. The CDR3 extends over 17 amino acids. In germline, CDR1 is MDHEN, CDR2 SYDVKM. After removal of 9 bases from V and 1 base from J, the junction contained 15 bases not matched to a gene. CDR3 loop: CASLGTGNNQWNTEAFF. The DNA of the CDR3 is TGTGCCAGTCTTGGGACAGGGAATAATCAATGGAACACTGAAGCTTTCTTT.

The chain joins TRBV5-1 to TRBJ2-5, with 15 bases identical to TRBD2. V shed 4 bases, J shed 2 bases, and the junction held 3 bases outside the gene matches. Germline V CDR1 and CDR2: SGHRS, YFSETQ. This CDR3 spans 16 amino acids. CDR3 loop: CASSRGLAGGQETQYF. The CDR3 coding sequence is TGCGCCAGCAGCCGAGGACTAGCGGGGGGGCAAGAGACCCAGTACTTC. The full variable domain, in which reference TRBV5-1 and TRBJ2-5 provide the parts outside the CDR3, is KAGVTQTPRYLIKTRGQQVTLSCSPISGHRSVSWYQQTPGQGLQFLFEYFSETQRNKGNFPGRFSGRQFSNSRSEMNVSTLELGDSALYLCASSRGLAGGQETQYFGPGTRLLVL.

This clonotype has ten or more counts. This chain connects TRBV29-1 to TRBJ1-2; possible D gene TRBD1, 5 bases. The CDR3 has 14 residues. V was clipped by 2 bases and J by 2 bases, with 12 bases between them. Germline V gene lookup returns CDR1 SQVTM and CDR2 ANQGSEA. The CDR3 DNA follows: TGCAGCGTTGAACGCGGGGCGGAAAACTATGGCTACACCTTC. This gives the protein CSVERGAENYGYTF.

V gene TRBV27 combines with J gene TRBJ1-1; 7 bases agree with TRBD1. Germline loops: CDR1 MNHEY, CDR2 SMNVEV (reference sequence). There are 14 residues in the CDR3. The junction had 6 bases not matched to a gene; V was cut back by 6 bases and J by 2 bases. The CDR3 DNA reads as TGTGCCAGCAGCGAAGACAGGGCAAACACTGAAGCTTTCTTT. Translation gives CASSEDRANTEAFF.

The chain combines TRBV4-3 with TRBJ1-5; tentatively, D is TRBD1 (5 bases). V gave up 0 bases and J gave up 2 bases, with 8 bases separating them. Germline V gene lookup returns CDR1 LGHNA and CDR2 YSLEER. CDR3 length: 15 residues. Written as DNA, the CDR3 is TGCGCCAGCAGCCAAGATTCCAGGGGCAATCAGCCCCAGCATTTT. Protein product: CASSQDSRGNQPQHF.

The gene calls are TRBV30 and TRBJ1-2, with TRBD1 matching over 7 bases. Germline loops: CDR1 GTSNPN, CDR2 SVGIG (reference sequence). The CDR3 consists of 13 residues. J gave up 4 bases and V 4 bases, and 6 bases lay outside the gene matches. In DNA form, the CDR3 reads TGTGCCTGGATGGGACAGCCTCTCTATGGCTACACCTTC. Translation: CAWMGQPLYGYTF.

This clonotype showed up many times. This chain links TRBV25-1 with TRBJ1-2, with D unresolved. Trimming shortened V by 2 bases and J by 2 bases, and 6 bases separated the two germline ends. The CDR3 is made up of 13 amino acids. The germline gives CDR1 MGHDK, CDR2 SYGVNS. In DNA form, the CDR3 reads TGTGCCAGCAGTGAAGGGCTCAACTATGGCTACACCTTC. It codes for CASSEGLNYGYTF.

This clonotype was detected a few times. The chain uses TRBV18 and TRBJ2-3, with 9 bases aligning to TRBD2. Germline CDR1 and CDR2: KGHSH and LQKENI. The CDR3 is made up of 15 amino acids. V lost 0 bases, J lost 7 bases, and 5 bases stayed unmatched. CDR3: CASSPPGLAAYTQYF. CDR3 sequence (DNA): TGTGCCAGCTCACCACCGGGACTAGCTGCATATACGCAGTATTTT.

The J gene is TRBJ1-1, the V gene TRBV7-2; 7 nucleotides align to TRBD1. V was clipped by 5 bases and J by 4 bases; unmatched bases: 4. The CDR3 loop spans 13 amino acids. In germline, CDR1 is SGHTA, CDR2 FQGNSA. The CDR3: CASSPGGVTEAFF. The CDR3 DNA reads TGTGCCAGCAGCCCAGGGGGGGTCACTGAAGCTTTCTTT.

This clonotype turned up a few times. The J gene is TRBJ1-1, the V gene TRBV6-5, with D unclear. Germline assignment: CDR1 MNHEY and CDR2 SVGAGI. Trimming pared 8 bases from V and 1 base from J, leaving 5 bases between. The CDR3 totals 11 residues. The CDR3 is CASGTNTEAFF. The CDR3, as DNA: TGTGCCAGCGGAACGAACACTGAAGCTTTCTTT.

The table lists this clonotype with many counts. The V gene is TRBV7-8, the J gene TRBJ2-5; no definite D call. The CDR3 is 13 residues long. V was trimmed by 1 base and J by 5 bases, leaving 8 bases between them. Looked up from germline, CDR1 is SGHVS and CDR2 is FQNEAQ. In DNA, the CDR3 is TGTGCCAGCAGCTTAGGTCGTAGGGAGACCCAGTACTTC. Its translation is CASSLGRRETQYF. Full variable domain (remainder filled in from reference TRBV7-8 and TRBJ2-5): GAGVSQSPRYKVAKRGQDVALRCDPISGHVSLFWYQQALGQGPEFLTYFQNEAQLDKSGLPSDRFFAERPEGSVSTLKIQRTQQEDSAVYLCASSLGRRETQYFGPGTRLLVL.

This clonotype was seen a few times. The CDR3 DNA sequence: TGCGCCAGCAGCCAAGTGGGGTTTAGCAATCAGCCCCAGCATTTT. Protein: CASSQVGFSNQPQHF. The J gene is TRBJ1-5, the V gene TRBV4-1; D is undetermined. The V end was cut by 1 base, the J end by 0 bases, with 7 bases between. The CDR3 length is 15 residues. Per germline, CDR1 MGHRA and CDR2 YSYEKL.

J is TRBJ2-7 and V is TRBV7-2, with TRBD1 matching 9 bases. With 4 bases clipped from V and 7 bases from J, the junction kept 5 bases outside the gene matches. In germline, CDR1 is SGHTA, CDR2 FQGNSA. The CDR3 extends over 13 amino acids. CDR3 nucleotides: TGTGCCAGCAGCTCTAACAGGGGGCAAGAGCAGTACGTC. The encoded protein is CASSSNRGQEQYV.

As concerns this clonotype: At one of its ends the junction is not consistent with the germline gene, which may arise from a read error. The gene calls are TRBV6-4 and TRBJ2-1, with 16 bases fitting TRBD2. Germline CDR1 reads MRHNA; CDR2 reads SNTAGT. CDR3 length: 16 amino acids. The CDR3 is CAISDGTSGGANEQFF. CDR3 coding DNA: TGTGCCATCAGTGATGGGACTAGCGGGGGGGCCAATGAGCAGTTCTTC.

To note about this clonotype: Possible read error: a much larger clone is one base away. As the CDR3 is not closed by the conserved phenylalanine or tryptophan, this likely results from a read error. CDR3 amino acids: CASRSRGGADYGYTL. DNA of the CDR3: TGTGCCAGCAGATCCCGAGGGGGCGCGGACTATGGCTACACCTTA. This chain uses TRBV6-1 with TRBJ1-2, with TRBD1 identical over 7 bases. The V segment lost 6 bases and the J segment 3 bases; nucleotides outside the gene matches: 10. This CDR3 has 15 amino acids. Germline loops: CDR1 MNHNS, CDR2 SASEGT.

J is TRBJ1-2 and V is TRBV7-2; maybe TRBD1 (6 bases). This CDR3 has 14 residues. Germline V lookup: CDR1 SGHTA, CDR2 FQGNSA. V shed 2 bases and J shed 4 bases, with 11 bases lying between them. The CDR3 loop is CASSLPTGFYGYTF. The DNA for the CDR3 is TGTGCCAGCAGCTTACCAACAGGGTTCTATGGCTACACCTTC.

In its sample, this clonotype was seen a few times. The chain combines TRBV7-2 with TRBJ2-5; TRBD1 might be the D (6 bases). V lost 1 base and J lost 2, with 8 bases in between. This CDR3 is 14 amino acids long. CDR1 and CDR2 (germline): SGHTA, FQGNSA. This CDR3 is CASSLDREQETQYF. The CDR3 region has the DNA TGTGCCAGCAGCTTAGACAGGGAGCAAGAGACCCAGTACTTC.

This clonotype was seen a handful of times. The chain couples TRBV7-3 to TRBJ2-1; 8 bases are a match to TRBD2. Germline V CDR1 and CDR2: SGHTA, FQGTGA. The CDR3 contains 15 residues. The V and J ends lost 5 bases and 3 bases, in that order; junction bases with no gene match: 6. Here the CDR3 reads CASSPERGGYNEQFF. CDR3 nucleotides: TGTGCCAGCAGCCCAGAACGGGGGGGCTACAATGAGCAGTTCTTC.

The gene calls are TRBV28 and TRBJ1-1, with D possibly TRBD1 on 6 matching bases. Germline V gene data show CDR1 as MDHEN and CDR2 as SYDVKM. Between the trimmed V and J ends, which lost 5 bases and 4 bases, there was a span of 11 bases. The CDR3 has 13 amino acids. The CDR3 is CASSPGQTTEAFF. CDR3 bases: TGTGCCAGCAGTCCCGGACAGACCACTGAAGCTTTCTTT.

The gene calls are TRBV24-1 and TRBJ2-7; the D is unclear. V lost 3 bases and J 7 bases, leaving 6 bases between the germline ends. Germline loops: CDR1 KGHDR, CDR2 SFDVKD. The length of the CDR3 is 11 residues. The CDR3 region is CATSDGWEQYF. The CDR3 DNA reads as TGTGCCACCAGTGATGGCTGGGAGCAGTACTTC.

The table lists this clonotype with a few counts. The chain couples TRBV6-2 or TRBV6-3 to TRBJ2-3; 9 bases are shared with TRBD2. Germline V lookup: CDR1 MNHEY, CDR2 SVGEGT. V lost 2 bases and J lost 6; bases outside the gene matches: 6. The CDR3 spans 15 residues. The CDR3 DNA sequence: TGTGCCAGCAGTTACGGTAATAGCGGGGGCGATACGCAGTATTTT. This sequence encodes CASSYGNSGGDTQYF.

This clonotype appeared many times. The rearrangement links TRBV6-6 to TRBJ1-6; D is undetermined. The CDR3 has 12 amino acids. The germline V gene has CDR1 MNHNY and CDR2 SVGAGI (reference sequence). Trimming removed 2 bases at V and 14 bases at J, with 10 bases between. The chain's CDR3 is CASSYDDPSLHF. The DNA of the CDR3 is TGTGCCAGCAGTTACGATGATCCGTCCCTCCACTTT.